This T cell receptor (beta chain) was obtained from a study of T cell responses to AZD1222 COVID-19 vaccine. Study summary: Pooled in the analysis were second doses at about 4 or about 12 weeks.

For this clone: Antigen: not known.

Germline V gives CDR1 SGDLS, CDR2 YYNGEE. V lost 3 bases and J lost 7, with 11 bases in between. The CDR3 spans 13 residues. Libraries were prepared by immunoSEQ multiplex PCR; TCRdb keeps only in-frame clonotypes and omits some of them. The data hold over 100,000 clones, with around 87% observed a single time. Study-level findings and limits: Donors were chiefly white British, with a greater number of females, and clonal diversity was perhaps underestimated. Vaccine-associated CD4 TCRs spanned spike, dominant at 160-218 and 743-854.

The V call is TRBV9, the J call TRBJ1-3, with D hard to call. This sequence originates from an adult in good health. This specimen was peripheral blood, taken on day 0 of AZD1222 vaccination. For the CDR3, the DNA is TGTGCCAGCAGCGCTGGGCCGAGGAACACCATATATTTT. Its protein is CASSAGPRNTIYF.